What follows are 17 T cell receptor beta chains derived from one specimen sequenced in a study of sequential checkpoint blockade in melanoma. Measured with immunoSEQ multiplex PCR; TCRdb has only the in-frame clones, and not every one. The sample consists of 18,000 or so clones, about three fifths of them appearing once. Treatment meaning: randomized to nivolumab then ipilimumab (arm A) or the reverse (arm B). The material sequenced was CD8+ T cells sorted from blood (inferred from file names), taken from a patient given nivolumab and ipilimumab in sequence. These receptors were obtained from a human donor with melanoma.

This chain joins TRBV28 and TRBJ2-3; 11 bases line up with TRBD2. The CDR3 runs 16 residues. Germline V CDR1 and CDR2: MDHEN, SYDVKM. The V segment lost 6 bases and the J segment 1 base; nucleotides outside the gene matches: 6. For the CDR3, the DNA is TGTGCCAGCAGCCCTATACTAGCGGGGGGCACAGATACGCAGTATTTT. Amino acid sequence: CASSPILAGGTDTQYF.

For the CDR3, the DNA is TGTGCCAGCAGCTTCCCCTCCGGGACTAGCGCGACCGGGGAGCTGTTTTTT. As protein: CASSFPSGTSATGELFF. The chain links TRBV11-2 to TRBJ2-2, with 10 bases fitting TRBD2. CDR1 is SGHAT, CDR2 FQNNGV, per germline. V was pared by 3 bases and J by 5 bases, with 9 bases of the junction left unmatched. The CDR3 sequence is 17 residues long. The full variable domain, completed using reference TRBV11-2 and TRBJ2-2, is EAGVAQSPRYKIIEKRQSVAFWCNPISGHATLYWYQQILGQGPKLLIQFQNNGVVDDSQLPKDRFSAERLKGVDSTLKIQPAKLEDSAVYLCASSFPSGTSATGELFFGEGSRLTVL.

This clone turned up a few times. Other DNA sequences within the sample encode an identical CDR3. CDR3 in amino acids: CASSPPRFRLAGGSYNEQFF. In DNA form, the CDR3 reads TGTGCCAGCTCACCACCGAGGTTTCGACTAGCGGGAGGGTCCTACAATGAGCAGTTCTTC. The genes are TRBV18 and TRBJ2-1; 14 nucleotides line up with TRBD2. CDR1 KGHSH and CDR2 LQKENI come from the germline V gene. V shed 0 bases and J 1 base; nucleotides not matched to a gene: 8. The CDR3 runs to 20 residues.

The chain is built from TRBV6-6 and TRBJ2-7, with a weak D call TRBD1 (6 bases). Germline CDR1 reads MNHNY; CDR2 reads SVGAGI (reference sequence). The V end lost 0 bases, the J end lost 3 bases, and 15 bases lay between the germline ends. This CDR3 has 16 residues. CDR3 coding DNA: TGTGCCAGCAGTTACTCGATTTCAGGGGATGGCTACGAGCAGTACTTC. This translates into CASSYSISGDGYEQYF.

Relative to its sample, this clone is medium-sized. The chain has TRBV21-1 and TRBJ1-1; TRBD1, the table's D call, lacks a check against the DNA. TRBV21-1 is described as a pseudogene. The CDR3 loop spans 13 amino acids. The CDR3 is CASSKALWAGAFF. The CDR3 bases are TGTGCCAGCAGCAAAGCGCTTTGGGCAGGGGCTTTCTTT.

Written as DNA, the CDR3 is TGTGCCAGCAGCCGAATCGGGAGTTCCTACGAGCAGTACTTC. Residues: CASSRIGSSYEQYF. The genes are TRBV7-9 and TRBJ2-7, with TRBD2 as a possible D gene (6 bases). Between the trimmed V and J ends, which lost 5 bases and 1 base, there was a span of 12 bases. The CDR3 is 14 amino acids. Per germline, CDR1 SEHNR and CDR2 FQNEAQ (reference sequence).

CDR3 region: CASSQDWGLALYNEQFF. The CDR3 nucleotides read TGTGCCAGCAGCCAAGATTGGGGGCTGGCACTTTACAATGAGCAGTTCTTC. The V call is TRBV4-2, the J call TRBJ2-1; maybe TRBD1 (6 bases). With 0 bases removed from V and 4 bases from J, the gap between germline ends came to 16 bases. CDR1 and CDR2 (germline): LGHNA, YNFKEQ. The CDR3 spans 17 residues.

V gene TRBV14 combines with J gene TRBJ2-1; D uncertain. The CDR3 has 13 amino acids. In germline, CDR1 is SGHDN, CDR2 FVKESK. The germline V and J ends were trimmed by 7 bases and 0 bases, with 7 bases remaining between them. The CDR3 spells CASTLHSYNEQFF. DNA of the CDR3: TGTGCCAGCACGTTACACTCCTACAATGAGCAGTTCTTC.

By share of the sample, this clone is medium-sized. CDR3 in amino acids: CAISESGSGDGTYEQYF. The CDR3, as DNA: TGTGCCATCAGTGAGTCAGGGTCGGGGGACGGCACCTACGAGCAGTACTTC. This chain joins TRBV10-3 and TRBJ2-7; D possibly corresponds to TRBD2 (6 bases). V gave up 0 bases and J gave up 2 bases, with 17 bases separating them. CDR1 is ENHRY, CDR2 SYGVKD, per germline. CDR3 length: 17 residues.

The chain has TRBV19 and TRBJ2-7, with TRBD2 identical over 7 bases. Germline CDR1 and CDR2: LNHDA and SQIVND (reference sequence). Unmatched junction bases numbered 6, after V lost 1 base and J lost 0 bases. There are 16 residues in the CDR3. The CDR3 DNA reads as TGTGCCAGTAGTATAGGTCCAGCGGGGAGCTCCTACGAGCAGTACTTC. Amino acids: CASSIGPAGSSYEQYF.

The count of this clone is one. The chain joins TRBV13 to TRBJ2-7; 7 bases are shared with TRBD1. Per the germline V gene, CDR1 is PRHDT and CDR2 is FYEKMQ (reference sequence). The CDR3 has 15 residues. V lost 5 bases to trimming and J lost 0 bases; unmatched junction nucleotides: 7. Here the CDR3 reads CASSPRTGSSYEQYF. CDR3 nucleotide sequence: TGTGCCAGCAGCCCTAGGACAGGATCCTCCTACGAGCAGTACTTC.

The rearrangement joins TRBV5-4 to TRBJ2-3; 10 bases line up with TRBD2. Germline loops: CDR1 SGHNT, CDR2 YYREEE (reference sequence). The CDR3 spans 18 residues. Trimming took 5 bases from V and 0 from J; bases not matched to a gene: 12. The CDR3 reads CASSPSLGLALSTDTQYF. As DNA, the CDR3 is TGTGCCAGCAGTCCATCTCTGGGACTAGCGTTAAGCACAGATACGCAGTATTTT. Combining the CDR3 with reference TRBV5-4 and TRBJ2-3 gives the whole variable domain ETGVTQSPTHLIKTRGQQVTLRCSSQSGHNTVSWYQQALGQGPQFIFQYYREEENGRGNFPPRFSGLQFPNYSSELNVNALELDDSALYLCASSPSLGLALSTDTQYFGPGTRLTVL.

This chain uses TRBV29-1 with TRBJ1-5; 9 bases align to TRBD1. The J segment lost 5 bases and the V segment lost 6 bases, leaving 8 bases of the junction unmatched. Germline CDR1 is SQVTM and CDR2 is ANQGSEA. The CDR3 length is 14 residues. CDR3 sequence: CSVSGTGTDQPQHF. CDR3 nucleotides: TGCAGCGTCTCCGGGACAGGGACGGATCAGCCCCAGCATTTT.

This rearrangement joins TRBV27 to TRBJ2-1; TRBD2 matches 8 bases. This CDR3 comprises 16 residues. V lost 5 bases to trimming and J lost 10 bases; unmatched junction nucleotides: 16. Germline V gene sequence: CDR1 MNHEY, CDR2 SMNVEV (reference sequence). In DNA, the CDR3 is TGTGCCAGCAGTGCCATAGGGGCTAGCGGGTCATGGGAGCAGTTCTTC. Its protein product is CASSAIGASGSWEQFF.

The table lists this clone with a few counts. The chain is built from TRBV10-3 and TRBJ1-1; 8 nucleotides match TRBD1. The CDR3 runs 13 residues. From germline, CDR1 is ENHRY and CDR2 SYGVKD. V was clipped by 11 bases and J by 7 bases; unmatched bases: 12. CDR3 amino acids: CASQTGATYEAFF. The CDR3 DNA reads TGTGCCTCGCAGACAGGGGCAACCTATGAAGCTTTCTTT.

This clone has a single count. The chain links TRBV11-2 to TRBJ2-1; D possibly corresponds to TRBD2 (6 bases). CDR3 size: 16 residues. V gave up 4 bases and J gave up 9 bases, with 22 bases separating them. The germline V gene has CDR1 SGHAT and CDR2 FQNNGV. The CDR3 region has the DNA TGTGCCAGCAGCTCCTTCGAGGGACTGGGCGTATTTGAGCAGTTCTTC. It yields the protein CASSSFEGLGVFEQFF.

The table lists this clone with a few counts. The CDR3 DNA sequence: TGTGCCAGCAGTTTCTTATCGGGACAGATGAATGAAAAACTGTTTTTT. Protein: CASSFLSGQMNEKLFF. The J gene is TRBJ1-4, the V gene TRBV28, with TRBD1 identical over 7 bases. Germline CDR1 is MDHEN and CDR2 is SYDVKM. The CDR3 has 16 amino acids. The trim removed 3 bases at V and 5 bases at J, leaving 9 bases unmatched.